The table lists the clone carrying this T cell receptor beta chain with many counts. TCRdb itself ran the PCR reads through MiXCR, one entry per CDR3 protein. The data contain under 12,000 distinct CDR3 sequences, around 50% of them singletons. CDR1 is KGHSH and CDR2 is LQKENI in the germline V gene. CDR3 length equals 14 residues. The ends were cut back, 2 bases at V and 4 bases at J, with 9 bases in the middle. These data are taken from a study of tumor-infiltrating lymphocytes in oesophageal squamous cell carcinoma. This TCR was recovered from a female donor with esophageal squamous cell carcinoma. This sequence joins TRBV18 and TRBJ1-5; weak D call: TRBD1 (5 bases). Sequencing used esophageal tumor tissue. The CDR3 sequence: CASSPAGGNQPQHF. The CDR3 DNA is TGTGCCAGCTCACCAGCGGGGGGAAATCAGCCCCAGCATTTT.